This T cell receptor (beta chain) stems from a study of shared T cell receptors in the human thymus. TCRdb's table, derived via immunoSEQ multiplex PCR, lists solely in-frame clones and lacks some. Of hundreds of thousands of clones listed, more than 75% were seen once; the top ten hold over 0.008%. The CDR3 is 16 residues long. V shed 2 bases and J 4 bases; nucleotides not matched to a gene: 7. CDR1 and CDR2 (germline): MNHEY, SMNVEV (reference sequence). These records were also assigned to another study, of human thymus T cells. In that study: Healthy Finnish infants undergoing corrective surgery for congenital heart defects were used as donors. Resections were taken during corrective heart surgery, and the thymus tissue came from these. Thymic and blood repertoires appeared to carry a bias in their V and J gene usage. Unrelated individuals reportedly shared highly overlapping thymic TCR repertoires.

This rearrangement joins TRBV27 to TRBJ2-3, with 9 bases fitting TRBD1. The sequence derives from a boy in the first two years of life with a congenital heart defect. Sequenced material: thymocytes. CDR3: CASSLTRDRAADTQYF. CDR3 in DNA: TGTGCCAGCAGTTTAACTCGGGACAGGGCGGCAGATACGCAGTATTTT.